This T cell receptor beta chain is from a study of OX40 agonist ivuxolimab in advanced cancers. As for the study more broadly: Ivuxolimab was a fully human IgG2 agonistic monoclonal antibody targeting the costimulatory receptor OX40 (CD134). Among the 50 to 55 dose-escalation patients, about 19 had hepatocellular carcinoma, around 15 melanoma, 9 renal cell carcinoma and 9 head and neck cancer. Partial responses occurred in three dose-escalation patients, of whom one had hepatocellular carcinoma and two had cutaneous melanoma. In the dose-escalation cohort, approximately 82% of patients were male, and the mean age was 60 years with a range of roughly 20 to 80. Peripheral TCRbeta sequencing aimed to test whether ivuxolimab altered TCR sequence diversity and caused clonal T-cell expansion. Intravenous ivuxolimab was administered to patients every 2 weeks at six dose levels: 0.01, 0.1, 0.3, 1.5, 3 and 10 mg/kg. The paper covers the monotherapy dose-escalation part of the phase I ivuxolimab trial, which included N = 52 patients. Patients were allowed to have had prior anti-PD-1, anti-PD-L1 or anti-CTLA-4 therapy, and approximately 39% of the dose-escalation patients had been treated with checkpoint inhibitors.

V sheds 5 bases and J sheds 4 bases, leaving 12 bases between their ends. From cysteine to phenylalanine, the CDR3 is 13 amino acids long. Of all the DNA, just the CDR3 is kept, 39 bases in frame from base 1. The germline V gene encodes CDR1 SEHNR and CDR2 FQNEAQ (reference sequence). With respect to this clone: Its antigen is unknown. No base qualities exist here, and no much larger clone lies one base off it.

The paper as a whole reports these results and caveats: Which antigens the clonally expanded peripheral T cells were specific for was not determined. Low levels of normalized T-cell clonal expansion were also seen in some patients who did not respond. After ivuxolimab, CD8+ T cells had more expanded clones than CD4+ T cells on average. In partial responders in the 0.1-3.0 mg/kg groups, normalized peripheral clonal expansion was found to be among the lowest, especially among CD8+ T cells. At doses of 0.1 to 3.0 mg/kg, clonal expansion of both CD4+ and CD8+ blood T cells was observed from baseline to week 6.

Patients with a history of autoimmune disease or receiving systemic immunosuppression were excluded from the trial. In every dose cohort, peripheral blood was drawn for TCR sequencing at baseline, cycle 4 day 1, and cycle 7 day 1. The samples were drawn from a first-in-human, open-label, multicenter phase I dose-escalation trial of ivuxolimab. Adults with locally advanced or metastatic head and neck squamous cell, hepatocellular, melanoma or renal cell carcinoma were enrolled in the trial. Before TCR sequencing, CD4+ T cells and CD8+ T cells were sorted from peripheral blood as separate populations. Genomic DNA was isolated from the sorted cells so that the TCRbeta CDR3 region could be sequenced. The immunoSEQ Assay was used for sequencing of TCRbeta CDR3 regions. As stored in TCRdb, this immuneACCESS dataset retains in-frame rearrangements with V and J assigned. A fraction of the clones does not appear; measured against another copy, unresolved V genes explain less than half of the discrepancy, and the remainder lacks a known reason. The sample records 80,000 to 85,000 clones, 86% of which are singletons. The ten most abundant clones make up under 7.5% of the sample.

The origin of this receptor is an adult with an advanced solid tumor such as melanoma, head and neck, liver or kidney cancer. This chain is built from TRBV7-9 and TRBJ2-7, with the D gene call left open. This material consisted of CD4+ or CD8+ T cells sorted from blood, taken in a trial of the OX40 agonist ivuxolimab. The CDR3 sequence is CASSPPMTYEQYF. The DNA sequence is TGTGCCAGCAGCCCCCCAATGACATACGAGCAGTACTTC. With all but the CDR3 taken from the reference TRBV7-9 and TRBJ2-7 genes, the full variable domain is: DTGVSQNPRHKITKRGQNVTFRCDPISEHNRLYWYRQTLGQGPEFLTYFQNEAQLEKSRLLSDRFSAERPKGSFSTLEIQRTEQGDSAMYLCASSPPMTYEQYFGPGTRLTVT.